The rows below give T cell receptor beta chains drawn from one sample of a study of cytomegalovirus exposure and HLA in healthy donors. Clones were sequenced by immunoSEQ multiplex PCR, and TCRdb holds only the in-frame ones, with some missing. The table shows roughly 120,000 clones, with 76% occurring only once. The specimen sequenced was PBMCs. The receptors come from a man in his thirties or forties in good health and CMV-seropositive. Both conserved end residues are part of each CDR3. The D gene is left open where the match is weak. A row's size may be missing; if present it is once, few, many or a size class.

>TRBJ2-7|.|TRBD2|TRBV5-1
TGCGCCAGCAGCTCGGGAGGGTCCTACGAGCAGTACTTC
CASSSGGSYEQYF
>TRBJ1-2|few|.|TRBV28
TGTGCCAGCAGTGTTGGAGAAACTAACTATGGCTACACCTTC
CASSVGETNYGYTF
>TRBJ1-5|.|.|TRBV27
TGTGCCAGCAGTTTATCTAGGGGGTATCAGCCCCAGCATTTT
CASSLSRGYQPQHF
>TRBJ2-5|.|TRBD1|TRBV7-2
TGTGCCAGCAGCCCTGGACAGGGGACGGAGACCCAGTACTTC
CASSPGQGTETQYF
>TRBJ2-1|few|TRBD2|TRBV28
TGTGCCAGCAGTCCCCCGGGACTAGCCCTCAATGAGCAGTTCTTC
CASSPPGLALNEQFF
>TRBJ1-2|.|.|TRBV30
TGTGCCTGGAGCGCACAGGGTATTGGTGGCTACACCTTC
CAWSAQGIGGYTF
>TRBJ2-5|.|.|TRBV27
TGTGCCAGCAGTAGAGGGGAGACCCAGTACTTC
CASSRGETQYF
>TRBJ1-6|.|.|TRBV5-6
TGTGCCAGCAGCCCCGGGGGGTGGAATTCACCCCTCCACTTT
CASSPGGWNSPLHF
>TRBJ1-2|.|TRBD1|TRBV7-2
TGTGCCAGCAGCCAACGACAGGGGGTAAACTATGGCTACACCTTC
CASSQRQGVNYGYTF
>TRBJ1-1|.|.|TRBV27
TGTGCCAGCAGTTTTAGCCCGAACACTGAAGCTTTCTTT
CASSFSPNTEAFF
>TRBJ1-3|.|.|TRBV4-3
TGCGCCAGCAGCCAAGATTCGGCAGGGGAGAACACCATATATTTT
CASSQDSAGENTIYF